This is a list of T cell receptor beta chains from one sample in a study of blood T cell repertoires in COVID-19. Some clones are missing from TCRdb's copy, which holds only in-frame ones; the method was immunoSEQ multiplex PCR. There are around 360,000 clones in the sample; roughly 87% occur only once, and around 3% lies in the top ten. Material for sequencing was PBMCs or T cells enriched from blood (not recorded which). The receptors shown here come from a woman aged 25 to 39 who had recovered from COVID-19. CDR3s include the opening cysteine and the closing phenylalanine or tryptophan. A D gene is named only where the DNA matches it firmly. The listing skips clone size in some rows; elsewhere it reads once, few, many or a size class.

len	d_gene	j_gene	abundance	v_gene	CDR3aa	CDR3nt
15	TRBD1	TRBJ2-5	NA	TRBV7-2	CASSYRVDRQETQYF	TGTGCCAGCTCATACCGAGTGGACAGGCAAGAGACCCAGTACTTC
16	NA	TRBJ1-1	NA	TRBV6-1	CASSETPGLRNTEAFF	TGTGCCAGCAGTGAGACCCCGGGACTCCGGAACACTGAAGCTTTCTTT
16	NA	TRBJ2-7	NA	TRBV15	CATSSPGAGKEYEQYF	TGTGCCACCAGCAGTCCGGGTGCGGGAAAGGAATACGAGCAGTACTTC
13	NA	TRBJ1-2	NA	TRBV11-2	CASSPPGNYGYTF	TGTGCCAGCAGCCCCCCGGGAAACTATGGCTACACCTTC
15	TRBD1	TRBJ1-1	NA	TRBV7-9	CASSHLQGVDTEAFF	TGTGCCAGCAGCCATCTACAGGGGGTAGACACTGAAGCTTTCTTT
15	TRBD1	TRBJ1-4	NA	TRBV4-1	CASSQDEGAAEKLFF	TGCGCCAGCAGCCAAGACGAGGGGGCGGCGGAAAAACTGTTTTTT
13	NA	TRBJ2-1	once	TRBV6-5	CASSPSAGNEQFF	TGTGCCAGCAGTCCATCTGCGGGCAATGAGCAGTTCTTC
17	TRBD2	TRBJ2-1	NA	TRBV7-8	CASSYFRTSGNHNEQFF	TGTGCCAGCAGCTACTTTAGGACTAGCGGTAATCACAATGAGCAGTTCTTC
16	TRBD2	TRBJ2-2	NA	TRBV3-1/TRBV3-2	CASSQGIGGVSRELFF	TGTGCCAGCAGCCAAGGGATCGGGGGGGTATCGAGGGAGCTGTTTTTT
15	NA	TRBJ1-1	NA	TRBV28	CASSLWARITPEAFF	TGTGCCAGCAGTTTATGGGCCAGAATCACCCCTGAAGCTTTCTTT
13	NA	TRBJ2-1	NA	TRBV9	CASSVGVVHEQFF	TGTGCCAGCAGCGTAGGCGTGGTCCATGAGCAGTTCTTC
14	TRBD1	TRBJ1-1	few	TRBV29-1	CSVPTGQGNTEAFF	TGCAGCGTACCCACGGGACAGGGGAACACTGAAGCTTTCTTT
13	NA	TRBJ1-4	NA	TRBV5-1	CASRAGDNEKLFF	TGCGCCAGCAGAGCAGGGGACAATGAAAAACTGTTTTTT
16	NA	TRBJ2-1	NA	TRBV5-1	CASSSTGTSSYNEQFF	TGCGCCAGCAGCTCAACAGGGACAAGCTCCTACAATGAGCAGTTCTTC
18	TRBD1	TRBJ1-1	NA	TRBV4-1	CASSQVPRKTGLGTEAFF	TGCGCCAGCAGCCAAGTTCCCCGGAAGACAGGGCTGGGCACTGAAGCTTTCTTT
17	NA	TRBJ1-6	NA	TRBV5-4	CASSLGGASLHNSPLHF	TGTGCCAGCAGCTTAGGGGGGGCGTCCTTGCATAATTCACCCCTCCACTTT
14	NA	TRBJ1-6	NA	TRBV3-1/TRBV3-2	CASSQGQENSPLHF	TGTGCCAGCAGCCAAGGCCAGGAAAATTCACCCCTCCACTTT
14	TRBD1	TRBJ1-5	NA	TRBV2	CASRADRGNQPQHF	TGTGCCAGCAGGGCCGACAGGGGGAATCAGCCCCAGCATTTT
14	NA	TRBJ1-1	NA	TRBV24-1	CATSASTGNTEAFF	TGTGCCACCAGTGCCTCGACAGGGAACACTGAAGCTTTCTTT
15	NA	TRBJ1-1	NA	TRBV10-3	CAISESTGKPSRAFF	TGTGCCATCAGTGAGTCTACAGGGAAACCCAGTAGGGCTTTCTTT
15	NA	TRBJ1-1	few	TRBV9	CASSPATLGRLEAFF	TGTGCCAGCAGCCCCGCGACGTTGGGGCGACTTGAAGCTTTCTTT
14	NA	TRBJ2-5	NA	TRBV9	CASSVGGVQETQYF	TGTGCCAGCAGCGTAGGGGGGGTCCAAGAGACCCAGTACTTC
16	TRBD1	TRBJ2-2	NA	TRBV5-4	CASSKGQLKNTGELFF	TGTGCCAGCAGCAAGGGACAGCTCAAGAACACCGGGGAGCTGTTTTTT
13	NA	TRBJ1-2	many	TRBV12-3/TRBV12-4	CATSPGGYYGYTF	TGTGCCACCAGCCCGGGGGGATACTATGGCTACACCTTC
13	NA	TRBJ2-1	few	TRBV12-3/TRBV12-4	CASRVSSYNEQFF	TGTGCCAGCAGGGTGAGCTCCTACAATGAGCAGTTCTTC
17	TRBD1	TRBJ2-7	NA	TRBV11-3	CASSPGQGAMTGYEQYF	TGTGCCAGCAGCCCTGGACAGGGGGCGATGACTGGCTACGAGCAGTACTTC